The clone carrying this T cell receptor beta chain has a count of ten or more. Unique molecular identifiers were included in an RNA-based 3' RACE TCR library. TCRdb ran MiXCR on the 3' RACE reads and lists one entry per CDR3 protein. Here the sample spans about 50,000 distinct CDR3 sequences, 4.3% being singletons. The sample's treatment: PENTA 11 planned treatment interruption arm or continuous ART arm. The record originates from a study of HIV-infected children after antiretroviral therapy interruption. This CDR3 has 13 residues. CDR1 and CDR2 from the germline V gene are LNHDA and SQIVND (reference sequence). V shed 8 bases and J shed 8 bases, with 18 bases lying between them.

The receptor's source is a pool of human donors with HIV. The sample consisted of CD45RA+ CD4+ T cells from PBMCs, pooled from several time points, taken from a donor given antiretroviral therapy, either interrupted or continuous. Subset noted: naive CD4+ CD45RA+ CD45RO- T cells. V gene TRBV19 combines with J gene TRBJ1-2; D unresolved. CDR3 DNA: TGTGCCAGTCAGGACGGAATCTATGCGGGCTACACCTTC. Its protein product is CASQDGIYAGYTF.